What follows are 11 T cell receptor beta chains derived from one specimen sequenced in a study of cytomegalovirus exposure and HLA in healthy donors. Both 60 Vbeta primers and 13 Jbeta primers went into the PCR. Clones were sequenced by immunoSEQ multiplex PCR, and TCRdb holds only the in-frame ones, with some missing. The top ten clones hold approximately 6.9% of a sample with around 150,000 clones, approximately 72% of them seen once. What was sequenced was PBMCs. The receptors come from a man in his forties in good health and CMV-seropositive.

J is TRBJ1-1 and V is TRBV14; D perhaps matches TRBD1 (6 bases). V lost 8 bases, J lost 1 base, and 17 bases lay in between. CDR1 is SGHDN and CDR2 is FVKESK in the germline V gene. The CDR3 spans 15 residues. The CDR3 nucleotides read TGTGCCAGCGGGGTCCAGGGGCAGGGGAACACTGAAGCTTTCTTT. Protein: CASGVQGQGNTEAFF.

The chain carries TRBV19 and TRBJ1-5, with TRBD1 identical over 11 bases. The germline V gene encodes CDR1 LNHDA and CDR2 SQIVND (reference sequence). V shed 3 bases, J shed 2 bases, and the junction held 9 bases outside the gene matches. The CDR3 sequence is 18 residues long. This chain's CDR3 is CASSMSAGTGGGNQPQHF. CDR3 nucleotides: TGTGCCAGTAGTATGTCCGCCGGGACAGGGGGAGGCAATCAGCCCCAGCATTTT.

The gene calls are TRBV7-6 and TRBJ1-4; D remains ambiguous. The CDR3 runs 14 residues. V lost 5 bases and J 4 bases, leaving 11 bases between the germline ends. Germline assignment: CDR1 SGHVS and CDR2 FNYEAQ. In nucleotides, the CDR3 is TGTGCCAGCAGCCTGAGGAGTCGTAATGAAAAACTGTTTTTT. Encoded protein: CASSLRSRNEKLFF.

The V call is TRBV5-4, the J call TRBJ1-6; 7 bases agree with TRBD1. CDR1 SGHNT and CDR2 YYREEE come from the germline V gene (reference sequence). V gave up 4 bases and J gave up 8 bases; unmatched junction bases: 9. This CDR3 comprises 15 residues. The CDR3 DNA reads TGTGCCAGCAGCCCAACAGGGGAACTCGATTCACCCCTCCACTTT. Translating gives CASSPTGELDSPLHF. Looking up the rest from reference TRBV5-4 and TRBJ1-6 gives the full variable domain: ETGVTQSPTHLIKTRGQQVTLRCSSQSGHNTVSWYQQALGQGPQFIFQYYREEENGRGNFPPRFSGLQFPNYSSELNVNALELDDSALYLCASSPTGELDSPLHFGNGTRLTVT.

This clone has just a few counts. This chain joins TRBV27 and TRBJ1-2, with D hard to call. Trimming cost V 3 bases and J 2 bases, with 10 bases left between them. The germline V gene has CDR1 MNHEY and CDR2 SMNVEV (reference sequence). The CDR3 is made up of 14 amino acids. CDR3 sequence (DNA): TGTGCCAGCAGTTTTGGCAGGCAAAACTATGGCTACACCTTC. Its protein is CASSFGRQNYGYTF.

This clone came up a few times. V usage is TRBV5-8 and J usage is TRBJ1-4; D is unresolved. The CDR3 is made up of 15 amino acids. V lost 0 bases to trimming and J lost 0 bases, with 6 bases between them. Germline assignment: CDR1 SGHTS and CDR2 YDEGEE. The CDR3 protein is CASSLERATNEKLFF. The CDR3 DNA sequence: TGTGCCAGCAGCTTGGAACGGGCAACTAATGAAAAACTGTTTTTT.

The J gene is TRBJ1-2, the V gene TRBV4-3; TRBD1 aligns across 10 bases. CDR1 and CDR2 (germline): LGHNA, YSLEER. This CDR3 region has 15 residues. V dropped 1 base and J dropped 4; count of bases not matched to a gene: 3. The CDR3 protein is CASSQGTGGTYGYTF. The CDR3 nucleotides are TGCGCCAGCAGCCAAGGGACAGGGGGAACCTATGGCTACACCTTC.

V and J are TRBV19 and TRBJ2-7, with TRBD1 matching over 7 bases. The V gene's germline CDR1 is LNHDA and CDR2 SQIVND (reference sequence). The V and J ends lost 4 bases and 0 bases, in that order; junction bases with no gene match: 6. The CDR3 length is 15 residues. CDR3: CASSRYRGDSYEQYF. The CDR3 DNA sequence: TGTGCCAGTAGTAGATACAGGGGAGACTCCTACGAGCAGTACTTC.

This clone was observed once. The chain joins TRBV19 to TRBJ1-4, with 9 bases that match TRBD1. The germline CDR1 and CDR2 sequences are LNHDA and SQIVND (reference sequence). V was pared by 5 bases and J by 7 bases, with 5 bases of the junction left unmatched. CDR3 length: 14 amino acids. CDR3 region: CASSWWTGAEKLFF. The CDR3 DNA is TGTGCCAGTAGTTGGTGGACAGGGGCTGAAAAACTGTTTTTT.

The chain combines TRBV9 with TRBJ2-1, with 9 bases fitting TRBD1. Trimming took 0 bases from V and 6 from J; bases not matched to a gene: 7. Germline V gene lookup returns CDR1 SGDLS and CDR2 YYNGEE. The CDR3 consists of 16 residues. The DNA for the CDR3 is TGTGCCAGCAGCGTAGGGGGCGACAGGGGGTCCAATGAGCAGTTCTTC. This codes for CASSVGGDRGSNEQFF.

The J gene is TRBJ2-4, the V gene TRBV12-5; 14 bases agree with TRBD2. Germline CDR1 reads LGHNT; CDR2 reads FRNRAP. CDR3 length equals 22 residues. V was clipped by 0 bases and J by 0 bases; unmatched bases: 13. The DNA of the CDR3 is TGTGCTAGTGGTTTGGTAGAAGGGTGGGGGACTAGCGGGGGAGTAGCCAAAAACATTCAGTACTTC. It codes for CASGLVEGWGTSGGVAKNIQYF.